This T cell receptor (beta chain) was observed in a study of type 1 regulatory T cells. Study in general: This in vitro CD4 product, T-allo10, is enriched for Tr1 cells and alloantigen-specific. Study-level findings and limits: Type 1 regulatory T cells had a more restricted TCR repertoire than non-type 1 regulatory T cells.

Each CDR3 protein is one row after TCRdb ran MiXCR on the reads. The table shows about 65,000 distinct CDR3 sequences, with around 49% occurring only once. Remarks on this clonotype: Antigen: not known.

Germline CDR1 and CDR2: MNHNY and SVGAGI (reference sequence). The CDR3 spans 13 residues. V gave up 6 bases and J gave up 6 bases, with 13 bases separating them. Sample: cultured non-Tr1 T cells, either the whole culture or a sorted T cell fraction (not recorded which). This sequence originates from a human donor in good health. The gene calls are TRBV6-6 and TRBJ2-3; D is possibly TRBD1 or TRBD2 (5 bases each). In nucleotides, the CDR3 is TGTGCCAGCAGCCCCGAGGGGTCGGATACGCAGTATTTT. Translating it yields CASSPEGSDTQYF.